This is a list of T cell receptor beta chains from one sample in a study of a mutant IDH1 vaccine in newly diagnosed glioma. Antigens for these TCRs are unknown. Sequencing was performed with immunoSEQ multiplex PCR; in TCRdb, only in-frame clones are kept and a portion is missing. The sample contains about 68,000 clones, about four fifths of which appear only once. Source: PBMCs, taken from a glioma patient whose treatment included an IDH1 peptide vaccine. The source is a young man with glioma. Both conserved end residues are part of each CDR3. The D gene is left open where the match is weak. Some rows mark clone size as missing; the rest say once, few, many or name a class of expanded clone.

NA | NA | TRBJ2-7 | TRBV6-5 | CASSYRGSSYEQYF | TGTGCCAGCAGTTACAGGGGGAGCTCCTACGAGCAGTACTTC
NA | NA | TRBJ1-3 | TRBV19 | CASRELGSGNTIYF | TGTGCCAGTAGGGAGTTGGGATCTGGAAACACCATATATTTT
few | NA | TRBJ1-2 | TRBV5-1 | CASTPQQGFGYTF | TGCGCCAGCACCCCTCAGCAGGGTTTCGGCTACACCTTC
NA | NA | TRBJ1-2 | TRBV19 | CASSIGGAGRQSYGYTF | TGTGCCAGTAGTATAGGAGGAGCAGGCCGACAAAGCTATGGCTACACCTTC
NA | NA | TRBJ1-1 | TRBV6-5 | CASTKVGLSTEAFF | TGTGCCAGCACCAAGGTTGGGTTGAGCACTGAAGCTTTCTTT
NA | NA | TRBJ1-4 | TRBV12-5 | CASGLKPSTNEKLFF | TGTGCTAGTGGTTTGAAGCCGTCAACTAATGAAAAACTGTTTTTT
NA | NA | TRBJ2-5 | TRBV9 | CASSVATSSETQYF | TGTGCCAGCAGCGTAGCGACTAGTTCAGAGACCCAGTACTTC
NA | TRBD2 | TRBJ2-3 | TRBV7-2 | CASSSSGRATDTQYF | TGTGCCAGCAGCTCCAGCGGGAGAGCAACAGATACGCAGTATTTT
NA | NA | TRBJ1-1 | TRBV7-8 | CASSLTGGTEAFF | TGTGCCAGCAGCTTAACAGGTGGCACTGAAGCTTTCTTT
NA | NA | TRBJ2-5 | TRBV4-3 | CASSQGWRATQYF | TGCGCCAGCAGCCAAGGATGGCGAGCGACCCAGTACTTC
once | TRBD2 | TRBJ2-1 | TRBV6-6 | CASSGASGGFNEQFF | TGTGCCAGCAGTGGGGCTAGCGGGGGATTCAATGAGCAGTTCTTC
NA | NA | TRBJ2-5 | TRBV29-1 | CSVRLARGQETQYF | TGCAGCGTTAGGCTCGCGCGGGGCCAAGAGACCCAGTACTTC
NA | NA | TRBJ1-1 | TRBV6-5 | CASSLKGGWNTEAFF | TGTGCCAGCAGTTTAAAAGGGGGATGGAACACTGAAGCTTTCTTT
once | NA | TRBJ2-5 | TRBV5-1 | CASSPGVQETQYF | TGCGCCAGCAGCCCCGGGGTGCAAGAGACCCAGTACTTC
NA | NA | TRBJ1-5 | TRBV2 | CASTPIQANQPQHF | TGTGCCAGCACACCAATCCAGGCAAATCAGCCCCAGCATTTT
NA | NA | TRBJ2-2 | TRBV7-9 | CASRANTGELFF | TGTGCCAGCAGGGCGAACACCGGGGAGCTGTTTTTT
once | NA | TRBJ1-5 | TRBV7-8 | CASSLAAPGRQLKGGQPQHF | TGTGCCAGCAGCTTAGCGGCCCCGGGACGGCAGTTAAAGGGAGGTCAGCCCCAGCATTTT
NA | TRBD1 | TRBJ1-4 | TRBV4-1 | CASSQLTGTGRFF | TGCGCCAGCAGCCAACTTACCGGGACAGGGAGGTTTTTT
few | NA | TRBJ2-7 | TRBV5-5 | CASSELGVTYEQYF | TGTGCCAGCAGCGAACTCGGGGTTACCTACGAGCAGTACTTC
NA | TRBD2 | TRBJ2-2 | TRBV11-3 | CASSSRTSPLAGELFF | TGTGCCAGCAGCTCCAGGACTAGCCCCTTGGCCGGGGAGCTGTTTTTT
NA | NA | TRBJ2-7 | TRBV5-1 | CASSLEFGGSGVYEQYF | TGCGCCAGCAGCTTGGAGTTTGGGGGGAGTGGGGTATACGAGCAGTACTTC
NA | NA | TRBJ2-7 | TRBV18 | CASSPQGFGYEQYF | TGTGCCAGCTCACCACAGGGTTTTGGCTACGAGCAGTACTTC
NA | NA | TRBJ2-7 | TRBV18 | CASSPKGSAVNEQYF | TGTGCCAGCTCACCAAAGGGTTCGGCAGTGAACGAGCAGTACTTC
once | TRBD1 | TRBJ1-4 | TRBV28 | CASSPTATGFATNEKLFF | TGTGCCAGCAGTCCGACGGCGACAGGGTTTGCAACTAATGAAAAACTGTTTTTT
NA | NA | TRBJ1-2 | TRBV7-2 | CASSLVFNYGYTF | TGTGCCAGCAGCTTAGTATTCAACTATGGCTACACCTTC
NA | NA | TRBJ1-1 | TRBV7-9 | CASSSGGQAILRTEAFF | TGTGCCAGCAGCTCGGGGGGGCAAGCTATTCTGAGGACTGAAGCTTTCTTT
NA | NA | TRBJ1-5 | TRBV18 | CASSPEKSNQPQHF | TGTGCCAGCTCACCAGAGAAGAGCAATCAGCCCCAGCATTTT
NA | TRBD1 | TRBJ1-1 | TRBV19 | CASSIGTGPMNTEAFF | TGTGCCAGTAGTATAGGGACAGGGCCAATGAACACTGAAGCTTTCTTT
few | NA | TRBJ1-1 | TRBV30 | CAWSNSGPVGFF | TGTGCCTGGAGTAACTCCGGGCCGGTTGGGTTCTTT
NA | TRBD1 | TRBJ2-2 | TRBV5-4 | CASSRPPGTGWGPRELFF | TGTGCCAGCAGCAGGCCGCCGGGGACAGGGTGGGGGCCCCGGGAGCTGTTTTTT
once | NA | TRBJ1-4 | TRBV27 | CASSPHQAATNEKLFF | TGTGCCAGCAGTCCTCACCAGGCCGCCACTAATGAAAAACTGTTTTTT
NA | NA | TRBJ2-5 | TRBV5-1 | CASSLGLWTEQETQYF | TGCGCCAGCAGCTTGGGATTGTGGACAGAGCAAGAGACCCAGTACTTC
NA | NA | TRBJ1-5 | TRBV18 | CASSPQGRSNQPQHF | TGTGCCAGCTCACCGCAGGGGCGTAGCAATCAGCCCCAGCATTTT
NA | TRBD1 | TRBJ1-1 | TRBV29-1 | CSADRGLTEAFF | TGCAGCGCCGACAGGGGGCTCACTGAAGCTTTCTTT
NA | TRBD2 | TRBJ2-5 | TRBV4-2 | CASSQVSSGTGETQYF | TGTGCCAGCAGCCAAGTCTCTAGCGGGACTGGGGAGACCCAGTACTTC
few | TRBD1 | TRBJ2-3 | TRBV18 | CASSPGQGGTDTQYF | TGTGCCAGCTCACCCGGACAGGGAGGAACAGATACGCAGTATTTT
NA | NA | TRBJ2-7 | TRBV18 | CASSPAPPRYEQYF | TGTGCCAGCTCACCGGCCCCCCCTAGATACGAGCAGTACTTC
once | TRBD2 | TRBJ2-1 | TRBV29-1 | CSVEDGRLAVPEQFF | TGCAGCGTTGAAGATGGCCGACTAGCGGTTCCCGAGCAGTTCTTC
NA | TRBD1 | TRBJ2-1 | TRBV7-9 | CASSLFPGGREQFF | TGTGCCAGCAGCTTATTCCCAGGGGGCAGAGAGCAGTTCTTC
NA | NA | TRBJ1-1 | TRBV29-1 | CSVEKGTEAFF | TGCAGCGTTGAAAAGGGCACTGAAGCTTTCTTT
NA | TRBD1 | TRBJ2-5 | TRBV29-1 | CSVAPGTGGQTQYF | TGCAGCGTTGCCCCCGGGACAGGGGGTCAGACCCAGTACTTC
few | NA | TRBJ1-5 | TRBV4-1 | CASSQVARSYSNQPQHF | TGCGCCAGCAGCCAAGTTGCCCGTAGTTATAGCAATCAGCCCCAGCATTTT
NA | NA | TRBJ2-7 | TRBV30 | CAWSAYYEQYF | TGTGCCTGGAGTGCCTACTACGAGCAGTACTTC
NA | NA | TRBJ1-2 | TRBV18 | CASSPPDAGVNGYTF | TGTGCCAGCTCACCACCGGATGCAGGGGTGAATGGCTACACCTTC
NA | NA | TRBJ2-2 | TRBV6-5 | CASSYSGGWGTGELFF | TGTGCCAGCAGTTACAGTGGGGGGTGGGGTACCGGGGAGCTGTTTTTT
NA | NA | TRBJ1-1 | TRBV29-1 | CSVVTGAGTEAFF | TGCAGCGTTGTAACTGGGGCGGGGACTGAAGCTTTCTTT
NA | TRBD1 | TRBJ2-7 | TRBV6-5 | CASSLRQGGYEQYF | TGTGCCAGCAGCCTTCGACAGGGGGGATACGAGCAGTACTTC
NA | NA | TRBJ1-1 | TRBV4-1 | CASSQDEEGVGANTEAFF | TGCGCCAGCAGCCAAGATGAAGAAGGGGTCGGTGCGAACACTGAAGCTTTCTTT
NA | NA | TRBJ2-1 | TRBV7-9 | CASSSQGVIGEQFF | TGTGCCAGCAGCAGCCAGGGAGTGATCGGTGAGCAGTTCTTC
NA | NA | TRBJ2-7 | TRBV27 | CASSWEEKDSYEQYF | TGTGCCAGCAGTTGGGAGGAGAAGGATTCCTACGAGCAGTACTTC
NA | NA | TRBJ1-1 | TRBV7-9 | CASSKDRNTEAFF | TGTGCCAGCAGCAAAGATCGGAACACTGAAGCTTTCTTT
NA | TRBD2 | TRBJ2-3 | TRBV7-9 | CASSKGTSGVTDTQYF | TGTGCCAGCAGCAAGGGGACTAGCGGGGTCACAGATACGCAGTATTTT
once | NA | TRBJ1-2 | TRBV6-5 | CASSYSIWGPGDGYTF | TGTGCCAGCAGTTACTCTATTTGGGGGCCGGGAGATGGCTACACCTTC
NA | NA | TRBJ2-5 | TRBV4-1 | CASSQDSRGETQYF | TGCGCCAGCAGCCAAGATAGTAGGGGAGAGACCCAGTACTTC
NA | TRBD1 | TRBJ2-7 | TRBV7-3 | CASSSAGTGGDEQYF | TGTGCCAGCAGCTCGGCCGGGACAGGGGGCGACGAGCAGTACTTC
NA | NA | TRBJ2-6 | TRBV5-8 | CASRLTGANVLTF | TGTGCCAGCAGATTAACTGGGGCCAACGTCCTGACTTTC
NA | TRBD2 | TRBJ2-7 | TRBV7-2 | CASSLFRLAGPDYEQYF | TGTGCCAGCAGCTTATTTCGACTAGCGGGACCTGACTACGAGCAGTACTTC
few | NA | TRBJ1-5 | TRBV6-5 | CASQAYQYSNQPQHF | TGTGCCAGCCAGGCTTACCAGTATAGCAATCAGCCCCAGCATTTT
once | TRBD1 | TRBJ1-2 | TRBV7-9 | CASEGGTGRYGYTF | TGTGCCAGCGAGGGGGGGACAGGGAGGTATGGCTACACCTTC